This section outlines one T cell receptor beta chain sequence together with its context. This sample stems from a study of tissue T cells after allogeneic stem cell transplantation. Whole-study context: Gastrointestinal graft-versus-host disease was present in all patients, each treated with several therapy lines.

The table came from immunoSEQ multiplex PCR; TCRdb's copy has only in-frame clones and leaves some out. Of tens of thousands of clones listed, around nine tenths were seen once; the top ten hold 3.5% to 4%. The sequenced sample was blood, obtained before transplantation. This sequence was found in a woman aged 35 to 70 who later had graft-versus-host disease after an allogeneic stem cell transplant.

The CDR3 loop reads CASSLARGSGSTRGQETQYF. CDR3 in DNA: TGTGCCAGCAGCTTAGCGCGGGGTAGCGGGAGTACCAGGGGACAAGAGACCCAGTACTTC. V usage is TRBV7-2 and J usage is TRBJ2-5; TRBD2 aligns across 9 bases. Germline V gene sequence: CDR1 SGHTA, CDR2 FQGNSA. V lost 0 bases, J lost 2 bases, and 16 bases stayed unmatched. The CDR3 is made up of 20 amino acids. Variable domain in full (rest from reference TRBV7-2 and TRBJ2-5): GAGVSQSPSNKVTEKGKDVELRCDPISGHTALYWYRQSLGQGLEFLIYFQGNSAPDKSGLPSDRFSAERTGGSVSTLTIQRTQQEDSAVYLCASSLARGSGSTRGQETQYFGPGTRLLVL.